The rows below give T cell receptor beta chains drawn from one sample of a study of neurological immune-mediated disorders. TCRdb re-analysed the 5' RACE reads in MiXCR, keeping a single row per CDR3 protein. The repertoire holds tens of thousands of distinct CDR3 sequences, with roughly 4.4% as singletons. The sample comprised PBMCs. These receptors were collected from a woman between 70 and 85 years old with multiple sclerosis. The CDR3 runs from the conserved cysteine through the conserved F or W. The D gene is left open where the match is weak. The size entry is marked missing in some rows and otherwise reads once, few, many or a size class.

D,size,J,V,DNA,CDR3
TRBD1,NA,TRBJ1-1,TRBV20-1,TGCAGTGCTAGACTCACAGGGGTAGCTTTCTTT,CSARLTGVAFF
NA,many,TRBJ2-6,TRBV6-5,TGTGCCAGCAGACAGAGCTCTGGGGCCAACGTCCTGACTTTC,CASRQSSGANVLTF
NA,many,TRBJ2-1,TRBV5-5,TGTGCCAGCAGCCCCCAGGACCTGGGGCTTTACAATGAGCAGTTCTTC,CASSPQDLGLYNEQFF
TRBD1,many,TRBJ2-7,TRBV5-1,TGCGCCAGCGGAACCGGGACAGGGGCCCACGAGCAGTACTTC,CASGTGTGAHEQYF
TRBD1,many,TRBJ2-1,TRBV5-1,TGCGCCAGCAGCTTGGATGGGACAGGGGATGAGCAGTTCTTC,CASSLDGTGDEQFF
NA,many,TRBJ2-2,TRBV20-1,TGCAGTGCTAGAGATACCAGGAAGAACACCGGGGAGCTGTTTTTT,CSARDTRKNTGELFF
NA,many,TRBJ2-1,TRBV20-1,TGCAGTGCTGAACGGGTGGGGCGGAGTTACAATGAGCAGTTCTTC,CSAERVGRSYNEQFF
NA,many,TRBJ2-1,TRBV20-1,TGCAGTGCTAGAACCGGGACACAATCTGGCAATGAGCAGTTCTTC,CSARTGTQSGNEQFF
TRBD1,many,TRBJ1-2,TRBV20-1,TGCAGTGCTAACCACGATGGGACAGCCTATGGCTACACCTTC,CSANHDGTAYGYTF
NA,many,TRBJ2-7,TRBV11-2,TGTGCCAGCAGCCCTAGGGGGGGGAGAGGCCACGAGCAGTACTTC,CASSPRGGRGHEQYF
NA,NA,TRBJ1-1,TRBV12-5,TGTGCTAGTGGTCTTGGTATTGGAGATGAAGCTTTCTTT,CASGLGIGDEAFF
NA,many,TRBJ1-3,TRBV3-1,TGTGCCAGCAGCCCCCTGGGGCCTGGAAACACCATATATTTT,CASSPLGPGNTIYF
NA,many,TRBJ1-1,TRBV7-9,TGTGCCAGCAGCCGACAGGACTTGAACACTGAAGCTTTCTTT,CASSRQDLNTEAFF
TRBD2,many,TRBJ2-1,TRBV7-2,TGTGCCAGCAGCACGGGACTAGAGCGCAATGAGCAGTTCTTC,CASSTGLERNEQFF
NA,many,TRBJ2-1,TRBV5-1,TGCGCCAGCAGATCCGTCTGGGGGTCCGATGAGCAGTTCTTC,CASRSVWGSDEQFF
TRBD1,many,TRBJ1-4,TRBV5-1,TGCGCCAGCAGCAGAGGAGAAGGACAGGGGTCTGAAAAACTGTTTTTT,CASSRGEGQGSEKLFF
NA,NA,TRBJ1-2,TRBV20-1,TGCAGTGCTCGATCTCCGGGTCGACTTAACTATGGCTACACCTTC,CSARSPGRLNYGYTF
TRBD1,many,TRBJ1-1,TRBV7-9,TGTGCCAGCAGCCCAACAGGGGGATGGGGGTCTGAAGCTTTCTTT,CASSPTGGWGSEAFF
NA,NA,TRBJ1-2,TRBV20-1,TGCAGTGCTAGTCGAGGTCTTGATAACTATGGCTACACCTTC,CSASRGLDNYGYTF
TRBD2,NA,TRBJ2-1,TRBV7-2,TGTGCCAGCAGCCCCCTTAAGGCGGGAGGGCCCAATGAGCAGTTCTTC,CASSPLKAGGPNEQFF
TRBD2,many,TRBJ2-6,TRBV7-2,TGTGCCAGCAGCCGAGGGGGTAGCGGGAGGGCCGGGGCCAACGTCCTGACTTTC,CASSRGGSGRAGANVLTF
TRBD2,many,TRBJ2-3,TRBV7-3,TGTGCCAGCAGCTTAACTACCGCGGGAGGGCCGGGGGATACGCAGTATTTT,CASSLTTAGGPGDTQYF
TRBD2,many,TRBJ2-7,TRBV10-3,TGTGCCATCAGTGACCCCGGGACTAGCGGGATCAACGAGCAGTACTTC,CAISDPGTSGINEQYF
NA,many,TRBJ2-2,TRBV25-1,TGTGCCAGCACTGCCGTGGCCGGGGAGCTGTTTTTT,CASTAVAGELFF
NA,many,TRBJ1-4,TRBV4-3,TGCGCCAGCAGCCAAGATTTTGGGCAGTTTGCAACTAATGAAAAACTGTTTTTT,CASSQDFGQFATNEKLFF
NA,many,TRBJ1-1,TRBV7-2,TGTGCCAGCAGCCCCCTGCGGGTGAACACTGAAGCTTTCTTT,CASSPLRVNTEAFF
NA,many,TRBJ1-1,TRBV4-1,TGCGCCAGCAGCCAAGAGCGAGACTGGCAAGCTTTCTTT,CASSQERDWQAFF
NA,many,TRBJ1-1,TRBV7-2,TGTGCCAGCAGCACACAGGTGAGGAACACTGAAGCTTTCTTT,CASSTQVRNTEAFF
TRBD1,NA,TRBJ2-7,TRBV18,TGTGCCAGCTCAGGAGACAGGGGGGGATACGAGCAGTACTTC,CASSGDRGGYEQYF
TRBD2,NA,TRBJ2-2,TRBV7-6,TGTGCCAGCAGCTTATCTGGGACTAGCGGAGTCACCGGGGAGCTGTTTTTT,CASSLSGTSGVTGELFF
NA,many,TRBJ2-2,TRBV7-2,TGTGCCAGCAGCTTAGCAGGTCGGAACACCGGGGAGCTGTTTTTT,CASSLAGRNTGELFF
TRBD2,many,TRBJ2-2,TRBV15,TGTGCCACCCGTAGCGGGAGGGTCACCGGGGAGCTGTTTTTT,CATRSGRVTGELFF
NA,many,TRBJ2-7,TRBV6-5,TGTGCCAGCAGTTACTCAGGGGCCGGAACCTACGAGCAGTACTTC,CASSYSGAGTYEQYF
TRBD2,many,TRBJ2-3,TRBV20-1,TGCAGTGCCATACTAGCGGGAGGCACAGATACGCAGTATTTT,CSAILAGGTDTQYF
TRBD1,many,TRBJ2-2,TRBV6-2/TRBV6-3,TGTGCCAGCAGTTACTCGACAGGGAGCCTCGGGGAGCTGTTTTTT,CASSYSTGSLGELFF
TRBD1,many,TRBJ1-1,TRBV29-1,TGCAGCGCCGGACAGGGGAACACTGAAGCTTTCTTT,CSAGQGNTEAFF
NA,many,TRBJ2-7,TRBV7-9,TGTGCCAGCGAGGGGAGAGTGGGATCCTACGAGCAGTACTTC,CASEGRVGSYEQYF
NA,many,TRBJ2-7,TRBV6-5,TGTGCCAGCAGCACCGGGACCGATAGCTACGAGCAGTACTTC,CASSTGTDSYEQYF
NA,few,TRBJ2-7,TRBV5-1,TGCGCCAGCAGCCGCGACAGGAGGACCTACGAGCAGTACTTC,CASSRDRRTYEQYF
NA,NA,TRBJ2-7,TRBV7-2,TGTGCCAGCAGCTTAGTATCAAGCTTCTACGAGCAGTACTTC,CASSLVSSFYEQYF
TRBD1,many,TRBJ2-5,TRBV12-3/TRBV12-4,TGTGCCAGCAGTCTCCGGGACAGTGTGGAGACCCAGTACTTC,CASSLRDSVETQYF
TRBD2,many,TRBJ2-5,TRBV29-1,TGCAGCGTTGGGCTACTAGCGGGACTACAGACCCAGTACTTC,CSVGLLAGLQTQYF
NA,many,TRBJ2-7,TRBV12-3/TRBV12-4,TGTGCCAGCAGTTTAGCGGACTACCCTTCCTACGAGCAGTACTTC,CASSLADYPSYEQYF
NA,many,TRBJ1-1,TRBV5-1,TGCGCCAGCAGCTTGACGGGCAGGGGTTCGGATGAAGCTTTCTTT,CASSLTGRGSDEAFF
TRBD2,many,TRBJ2-1,TRBV20-1,TGCAGTGCTAGCATGGGACTAGCGCTGTTCTTC,CSASMGLALFF
NA,NA,TRBJ2-2,TRBV7-2,TGTGCCAGCAGCATTAGCGGGAACACCGGGGAGCTGTTTTTT,CASSISGNTGELFF
NA,few,TRBJ1-1,TRBV5-1,TGCGACAGCGGTTTCAGCAACACTGAAGCTTTCTTT,CDSGFSNTEAFF
TRBD1,many,TRBJ2-7,TRBV7-2,TGTGCCAGCAGCTCTCGACAGGGCCTGTGGGAGCAGTACTTC,CASSSRQGLWEQYF
TRBD2,many,TRBJ2-2,TRBV7-2,TGTGCCAGCAGCTTAGCTCGGCTAGCGGGGACCGCTAACACCGGGGAGCTGTTTTTT,CASSLARLAGTANTGELFF
TRBD2,NA,TRBJ2-1,TRBV18,TGTGCCAGCTCACCAACGGGCGGGGGGGCCGGGAGTGAGCAGTTCTTC,CASSPTGGGAGSEQFF
TRBD2,many,TRBJ2-2,TRBV7-9,TGTGCCAGCAGCCACGGGACTAGCGGGATCGCCGGGGAGCTGTTTTTT,CASSHGTSGIAGELFF
NA,NA,TRBJ2-7,TRBV20-1,TGCAGTGCTAGAGATCGAGCGAACAGCTCCTACGAGCAGTACTTC,CSARDRANSSYEQYF
TRBD1,NA,TRBJ2-2,TRBV20-1,TGCAGTGCTAGAGGTCCGGGACAGGGCGTCACCGGGGAGCTGTTTTTT,CSARGPGQGVTGELFF
NA,many,TRBJ2-3,TRBV29-1,TGCAGCGTTGTGGGGGCAGGGCCCCCAGATACGCAGTATTTT,CSVVGAGPPDTQYF
NA,NA,TRBJ2-1,TRBV5-1,TGCGCCAGCAGCCCGGGAAAGGGGTACAATGAGCAGTTCTTC,CASSPGKGYNEQFF